The text below deals with one T cell receptor (beta chain). Its antigen is not identified. Treatment in this sample: about 20 received Ad26.COV2.S at low or high dose, single or two shots; 5 received placebo; per-sample allocation not given. After the first vaccine or placebo injection, samples were drawn on day 63. These data belong to a study of Ad26.COV2.S vaccination and SARS-CoV-2 variants. Study in general: Doses of Ad26.COV2.S were injected into muscle once or twice, 56 days apart.

Assay: immunoSEQ multiplex PCR; the TCRdb copy retains only in-frame clones and omits some. The sample carries about 350,000 clones, around 89% recorded once. Overall study results and limits: Substantial response breadth was reportedly seen for spike-specific CD8+ and CD4+ T cells after vaccination.

Trimming took off 6 bases at V and 0 bases at J, with 9 bases between the two ends. The CDR3 covers 13 residues. The germline V gene has CDR1 MDHEN and CDR2 SYDVKM. The V gene is TRBV28, the J gene TRBJ2-7, with a tentative D call TRBD1 (6 bases). This receptor was taken from a person aged 18-65 years who received the Ad26.COV2.S COVID-19 vaccine or a placebo. The sequences come from peripheral blood, collected in a trial of Ad26.COV2.S vaccine versus placebo. The CDR3 reads CASRDRASYEQYF. CDR3 nucleotides: TGTGCCAGCAGGGACAGAGCCTCCTACGAGCAGTACTTC.